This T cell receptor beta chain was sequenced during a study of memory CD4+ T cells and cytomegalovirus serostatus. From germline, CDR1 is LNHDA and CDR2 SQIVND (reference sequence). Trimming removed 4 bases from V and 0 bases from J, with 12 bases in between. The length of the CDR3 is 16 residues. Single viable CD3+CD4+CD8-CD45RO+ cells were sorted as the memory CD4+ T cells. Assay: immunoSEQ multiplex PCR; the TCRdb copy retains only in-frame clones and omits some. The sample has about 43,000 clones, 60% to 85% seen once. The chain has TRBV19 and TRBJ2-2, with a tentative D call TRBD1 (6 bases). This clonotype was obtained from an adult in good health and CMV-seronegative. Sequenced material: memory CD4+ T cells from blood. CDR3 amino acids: CASSTAGTPNTGELFF. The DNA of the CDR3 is TGTGCCAGTAGTACTGCCGGGACACCGAACACCGGGGAGCTGTTTTTT.